The clone carrying this TCR beta chain was found many times. Its antigen is still unknown. The germline gives CDR1 ENHRY, CDR2 SYGVKD. With V trimmed by 4 bases and J by 2 bases, 7 bases remained unmatched. The CDR3 contains 16 residues. The sample comes from a study of identical twins. Study-wide results and limits: Low generation-probability sequences were in excess among twin-shared out-of-frame alpha sequences. Clonotypes of the beta chain that were abundant in cord blood carried fewer insertions (memory repertoires showed none). Twin pairs had excess sharing that was weaker in beta out-of-frame sequences.

A single record per CDR3 protein comes from TCRdb applying MiXCR to the 5' RACE reads. Of approximately 94,000 distinct CDR3 sequences in the sample, about 6.1% were seen once. With no exceptions, donors were healthy Caucasians. The chain combines TRBV10-3 with TRBJ2-3, with 9 nucleotides matching TRBD2. The clonotype originates from a woman aged 50 to 65 in good health. The sequenced sample consisted of memory T cells sorted from blood. This CDR3 reads CAISVSGSYTTDTQYF. CDR3 coding DNA: TGTGCCATCAGTGTTAGCGGGAGCTACACCACAGATACGCAGTATTTT.